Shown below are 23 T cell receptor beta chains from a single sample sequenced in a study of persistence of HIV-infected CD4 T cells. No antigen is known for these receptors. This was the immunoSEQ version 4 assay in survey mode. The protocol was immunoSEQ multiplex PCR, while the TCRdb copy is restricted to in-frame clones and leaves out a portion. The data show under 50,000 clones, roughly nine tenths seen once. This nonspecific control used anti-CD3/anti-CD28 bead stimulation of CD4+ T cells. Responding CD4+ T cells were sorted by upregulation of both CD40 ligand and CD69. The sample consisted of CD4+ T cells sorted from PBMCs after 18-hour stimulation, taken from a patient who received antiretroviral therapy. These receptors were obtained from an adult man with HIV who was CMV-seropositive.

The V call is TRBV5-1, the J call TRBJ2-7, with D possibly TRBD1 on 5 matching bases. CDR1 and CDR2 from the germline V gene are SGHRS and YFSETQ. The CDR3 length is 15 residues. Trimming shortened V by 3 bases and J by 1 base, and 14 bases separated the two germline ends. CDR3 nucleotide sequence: TGCGCCAGCAGCTCCGGACACAGCATGTCCTACGAGCAGTACTTC. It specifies CASSSGHSMSYEQYF.

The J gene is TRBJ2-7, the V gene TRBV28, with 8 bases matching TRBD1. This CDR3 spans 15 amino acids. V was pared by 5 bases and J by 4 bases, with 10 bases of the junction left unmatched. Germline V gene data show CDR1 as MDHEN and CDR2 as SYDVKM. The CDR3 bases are TGTGCCAGCAGTCTACCTCCAGGGGGCGCTTACGAGCAGTACTTC. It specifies CASSLPPGGAYEQYF.

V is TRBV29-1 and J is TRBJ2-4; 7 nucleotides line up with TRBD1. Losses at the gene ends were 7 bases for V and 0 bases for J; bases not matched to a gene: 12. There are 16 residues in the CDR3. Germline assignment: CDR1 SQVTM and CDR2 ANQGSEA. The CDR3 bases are TGCAGCGCAAGACAGGGCTGGACGGGAGCCAAAAACATTCAGTACTTC. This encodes CSARQGWTGAKNIQYF. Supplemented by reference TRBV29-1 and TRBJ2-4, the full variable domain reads SAVISQKPSRDICQRGTSLTIQCQVDSQVTMMFWYRQQPGQSLTLIATANQGSEATYESGFVIDKFPISRPNLTFSTLTVSNMSPEDSSIYLCSARQGWTGAKNIQYFGAGTRLSVL.

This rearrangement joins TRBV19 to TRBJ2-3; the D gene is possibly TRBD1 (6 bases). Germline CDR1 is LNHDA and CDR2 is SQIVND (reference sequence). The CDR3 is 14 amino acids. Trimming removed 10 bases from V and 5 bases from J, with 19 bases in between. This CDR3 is CATTPGQGLDTQYF. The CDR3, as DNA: TGTGCCACAACCCCGGGACAAGGGTTAGATACGCAGTATTTT.

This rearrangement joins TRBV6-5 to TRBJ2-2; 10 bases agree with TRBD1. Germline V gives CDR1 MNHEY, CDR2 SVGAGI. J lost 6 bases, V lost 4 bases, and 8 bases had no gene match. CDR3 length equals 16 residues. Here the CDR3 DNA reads TGTGCCAGCAGTTCCCGGGACAGGGGTTTCGCCGGGGAGCTGTTTTTT. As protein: CASSSRDRGFAGELFF.

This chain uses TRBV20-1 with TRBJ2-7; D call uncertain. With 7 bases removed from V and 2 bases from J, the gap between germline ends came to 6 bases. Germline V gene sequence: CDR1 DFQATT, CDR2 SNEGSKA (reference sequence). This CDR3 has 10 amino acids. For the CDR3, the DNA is TGCAGTGTAGGGACCTACGAGCAGTACTTC. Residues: CSVGTYEQYF.

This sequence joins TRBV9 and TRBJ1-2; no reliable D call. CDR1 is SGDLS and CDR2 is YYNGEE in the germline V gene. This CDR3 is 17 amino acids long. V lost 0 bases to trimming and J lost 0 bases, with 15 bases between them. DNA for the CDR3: TGTGCCAGCAGCGTAGAGACGGGTTGGTATACTAACTATGGCTACACCTTC. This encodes CASSVETGWYTNYGYTF.

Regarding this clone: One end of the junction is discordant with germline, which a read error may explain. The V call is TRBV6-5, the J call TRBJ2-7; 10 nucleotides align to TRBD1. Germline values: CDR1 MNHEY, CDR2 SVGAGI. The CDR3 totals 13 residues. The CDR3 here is CASRDAAGTGVDF. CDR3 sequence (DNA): TGTGCCAGCAGGGATGCGGCCGGGACAGGGGTGGACTTC.

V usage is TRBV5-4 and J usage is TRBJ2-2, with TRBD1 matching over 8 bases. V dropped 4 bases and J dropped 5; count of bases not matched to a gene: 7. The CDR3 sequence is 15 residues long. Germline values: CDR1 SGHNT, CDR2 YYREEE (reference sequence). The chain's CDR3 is CASSETGVGTGELFF. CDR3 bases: TGTGCCAGCAGCGAGACAGGGGTAGGAACCGGGGAGCTGTTTTTT.

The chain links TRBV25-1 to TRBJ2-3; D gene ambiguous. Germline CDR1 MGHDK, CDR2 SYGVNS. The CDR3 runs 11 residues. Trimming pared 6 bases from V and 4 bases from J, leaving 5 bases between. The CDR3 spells CASSSADTQYF. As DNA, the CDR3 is TGTGCCAGCAGCTCTGCAGATACGCAGTATTTT.

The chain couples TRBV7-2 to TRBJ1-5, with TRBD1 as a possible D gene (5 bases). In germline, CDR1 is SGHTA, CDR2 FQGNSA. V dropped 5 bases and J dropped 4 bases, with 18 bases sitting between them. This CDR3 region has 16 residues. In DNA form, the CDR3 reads TGTGCCAGCAGCCGGCAGGTTACGGAGGGGAATCAGCCCCAGCATTTT. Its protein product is CASSRQVTEGNQPQHF.

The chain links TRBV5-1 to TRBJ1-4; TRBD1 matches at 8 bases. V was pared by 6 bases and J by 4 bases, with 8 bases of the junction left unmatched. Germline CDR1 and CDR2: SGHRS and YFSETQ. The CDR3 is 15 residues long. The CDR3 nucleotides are TGCGCCAGCAAGGGGGGACAGGACCTTAATGAAAAACTGTTTTTT. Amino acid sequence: CASKGGQDLNEKLFF.

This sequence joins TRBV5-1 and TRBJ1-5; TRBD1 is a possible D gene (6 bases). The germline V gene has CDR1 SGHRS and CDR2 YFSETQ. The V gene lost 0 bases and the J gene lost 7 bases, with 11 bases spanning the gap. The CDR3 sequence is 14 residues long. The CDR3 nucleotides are TGCGCCAGCAGCTTGGAGGGGGATCTACAGCCCCAGCATTTT. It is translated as CASSLEGDLQPQHF.

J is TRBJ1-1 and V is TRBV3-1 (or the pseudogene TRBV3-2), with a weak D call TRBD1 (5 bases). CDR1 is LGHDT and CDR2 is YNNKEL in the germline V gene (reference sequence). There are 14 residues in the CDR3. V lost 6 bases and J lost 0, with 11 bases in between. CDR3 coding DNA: TGTGCCAGCAGACACGCGGGGGTGAACACTGAAGCTTTCTTT. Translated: CASRHAGVNTEAFF.

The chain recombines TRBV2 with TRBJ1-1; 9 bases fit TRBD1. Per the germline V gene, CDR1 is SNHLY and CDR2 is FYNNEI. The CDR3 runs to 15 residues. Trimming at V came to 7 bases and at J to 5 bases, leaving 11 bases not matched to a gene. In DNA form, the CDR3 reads TGTGCCAGCACAACAGGGGGCGCCCCGGGAACTGAAGCTTTCTTT. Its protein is CASTTGGAPGTEAFF.

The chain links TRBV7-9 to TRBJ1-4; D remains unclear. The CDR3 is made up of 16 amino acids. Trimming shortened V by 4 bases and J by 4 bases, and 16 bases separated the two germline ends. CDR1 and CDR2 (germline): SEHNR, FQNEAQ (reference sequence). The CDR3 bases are TGTGCCAGCAGCTCTAAGAAGACTCTGCTTAATGAAAAACTGTTTTTT. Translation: CASSSKKTLLNEKLFF.

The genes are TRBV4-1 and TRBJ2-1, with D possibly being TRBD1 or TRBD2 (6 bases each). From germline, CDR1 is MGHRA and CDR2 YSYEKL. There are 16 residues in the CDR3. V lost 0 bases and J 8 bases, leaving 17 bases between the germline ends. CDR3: CASSQEGGRWAYEQFF. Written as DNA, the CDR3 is TGCGCCAGCAGCCAAGAGGGGGGCAGGTGGGCTTATGAGCAGTTCTTC.

The CDR3 protein is CASSPQGARETQYF. CDR3 DNA sequence: TGTGCCAGCAGTCCACAGGGGGCGCGGGAGACCCAGTACTTC. The chain carries TRBV28 and TRBJ2-5; the match to TRBD1 covers 9 bases. Germline trimming cut 5 bases from V and 5 bases from J; bases unmatched to any gene: 6. The germline CDR1 and CDR2 sequences are MDHEN and SYDVKM. This CDR3 comprises 14 residues.

The CDR3, as DNA: TGTGCCAGCAGCTTCAGGGGTCTCCAATCGCACACTGAAGCTTTCTTT. Its protein is CASSFRGLQSHTEAFF. The J gene is TRBJ1-1, the V gene TRBV7-6, with D tentatively TRBD1 (6 bases). Germline V gene data show CDR1 as SGHVS and CDR2 as FNYEAQ. CDR3 size: 16 residues. The V and J ends lost 3 bases and 3 bases respectively, with 17 bases between them.

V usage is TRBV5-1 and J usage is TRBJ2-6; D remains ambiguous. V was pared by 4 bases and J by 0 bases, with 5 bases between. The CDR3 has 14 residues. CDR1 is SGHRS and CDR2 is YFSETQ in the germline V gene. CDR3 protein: CASSPDSGANVLTF. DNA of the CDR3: TGCGCCAGCAGCCCCGACTCTGGGGCCAACGTCCTGACTTTC.

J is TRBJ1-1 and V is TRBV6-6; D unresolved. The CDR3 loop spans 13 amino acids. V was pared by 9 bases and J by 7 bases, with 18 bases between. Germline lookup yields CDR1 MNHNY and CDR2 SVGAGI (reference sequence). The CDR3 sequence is CASLAVWAFEAFF. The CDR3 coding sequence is TGTGCCAGTCTGGCGGTCTGGGCCTTTGAAGCTTTCTTT.

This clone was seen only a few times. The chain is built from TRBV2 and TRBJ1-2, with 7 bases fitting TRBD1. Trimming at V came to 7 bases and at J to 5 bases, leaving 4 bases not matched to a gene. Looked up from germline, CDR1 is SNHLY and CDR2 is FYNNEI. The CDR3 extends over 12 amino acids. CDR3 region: CASNIQGYGYTF. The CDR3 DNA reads TGTGCCAGCAATATACAGGGGTATGGCTACACCTTC.

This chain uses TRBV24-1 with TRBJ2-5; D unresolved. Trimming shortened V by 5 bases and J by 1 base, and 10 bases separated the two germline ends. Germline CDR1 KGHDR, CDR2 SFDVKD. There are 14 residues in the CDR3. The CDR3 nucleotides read TGTGCCACCAGTGCCTCGTCGGGCCAAGAGACCCAGTACTTC. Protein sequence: CATSASSGQETQYF.